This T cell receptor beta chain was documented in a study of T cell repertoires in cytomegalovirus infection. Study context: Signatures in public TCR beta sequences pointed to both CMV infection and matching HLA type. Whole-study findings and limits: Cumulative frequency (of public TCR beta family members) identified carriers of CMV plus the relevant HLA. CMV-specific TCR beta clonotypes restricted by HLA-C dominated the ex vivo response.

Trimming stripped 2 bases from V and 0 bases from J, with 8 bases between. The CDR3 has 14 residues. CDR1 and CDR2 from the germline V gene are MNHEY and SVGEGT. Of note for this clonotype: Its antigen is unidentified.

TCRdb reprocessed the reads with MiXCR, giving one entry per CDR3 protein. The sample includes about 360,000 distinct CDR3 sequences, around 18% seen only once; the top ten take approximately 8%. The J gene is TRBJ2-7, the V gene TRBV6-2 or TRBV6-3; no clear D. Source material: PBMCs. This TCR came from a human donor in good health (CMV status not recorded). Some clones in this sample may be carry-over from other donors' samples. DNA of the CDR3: TGTGCCAGCAGTTACCTAGGGAACTCCTACGAGCAGTACTTC. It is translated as CASSYLGNSYEQYF.